The text below deals with one T cell receptor (beta chain). What it binds is not known. The data were taken from a study of siplizumab effects on memory and regulatory T cells. Notes on the study in general: Naive T cells appeared more varied than memory cells and looked like key alloresponse contributors.

Clones were read by immunoSEQ multiplex PCR, and TCRdb kept only the in-frame ones, dropping some. The profile shows 94,000 or so clones, 95% to 97% of them singletons. With V trimmed by 5 bases and J by 10 bases, 5 bases remained unmatched. This CDR3 is 12 amino acids long. Germline V gives CDR1 SEHNR, CDR2 FQNEAQ (reference sequence). The clonotype was recovered from a human donor in good health. V usage is TRBV7-9 and J usage is TRBJ2-1; 7 bases map to TRBD2. The sample was naive CD4+ T cells sorted from blood. CDR3 region: CASSLQGGEQFF. Here the CDR3 DNA reads TGTGCCAGCAGCCTCCAGGGAGGGGAGCAGTTCTTC.